Presented here are 31 T cell receptor beta chains from one specimen sequenced in a study of cytomegalovirus exposure and HLA in healthy donors. The PCR employed 60 Vbeta primers together with 13 Jbeta primers. Measured with immunoSEQ multiplex PCR; TCRdb has only the in-frame clones, and not every one. The sample records approximately 300,000 clones, approximately 80% being singletons. The sample was PBMCs. The receptors come from a girl aged 2-10 years in good health and CMV-seronegative.

This rearrangement joins TRBV28 to TRBJ2-7; TRBD2 matches 9 bases. CDR1 is MDHEN and CDR2 is SYDVKM in the germline V gene. The trim removed 4 bases at V and 2 bases at J, leaving 6 bases unmatched. The CDR3 is 15 residues long. The CDR3 protein is CASSSPGGGAYEQYF. CDR3 DNA: TGTGCCAGCAGTTCCCCCGGCGGGGGGGCCTACGAGCAGTACTTC.

The chain couples TRBV4-1 to TRBJ1-1, with 10 bases lining up with TRBD1. The CDR3 is made up of 19 amino acids. The V and J ends lost 1 base and 1 base, in that order; junction bases with no gene match: 12. Germline CDR1 reads MGHRA; CDR2 reads YSYEKL. The CDR3 sequence: CASSQGLIGDRGGNTEAFF. DNA of the CDR3: TGCGCCAGCAGCCAAGGTCTAATTGGGGACAGGGGTGGGAACACTGAAGCTTTCTTT.

The chain couples TRBV28 to TRBJ2-7; 9 bases line up with TRBD2. The length of the CDR3 is 12 residues. The trim removed 8 bases at V and 3 bases at J, leaving 2 bases unmatched. CDR1 and CDR2 from the germline V gene are MDHEN and SYDVKM. The CDR3 coding sequence is TGTGCCAGCCAGCGGGAGGTCTACGAGCAGTACTTC. Amino acid sequence: CASQREVYEQYF.

The table lists this clone with a few counts. The chain combines TRBV27 with TRBJ2-1; 8 bases are shared with TRBD1. Germline CDR1 MNHEY, CDR2 SMNVEV (reference sequence). This CDR3 is 15 amino acids long. The V segment lost 4 bases and the J segment 4 bases; nucleotides outside the gene matches: 6. CDR3 residues: CASSSGTGKYNEQFF. CDR3 bases: TGTGCCAGCAGTTCCGGGACAGGAAAGTACAATGAGCAGTTCTTC.

V gene TRBV29-1 combines with J gene TRBJ2-1; 12 positions agree with TRBD2. This CDR3 has 14 amino acids. Germline CDR1 reads SQVTM; CDR2 reads ANQGSEA. V lost 6 bases, J lost 6 bases, and 6 bases stayed unmatched. Here the CDR3 DNA reads TGCAGCGTGGTACTAGCGGGAGGCTTCAATGAGCAGTTCTTC. It encodes CSVVLAGGFNEQFF.

This clone has a single count. The chain joins TRBV5-6 to TRBJ1-2; D unclear. This CDR3 region has 15 residues. The germline gives CDR1 SGHDT, CDR2 YYEEEE. V lost 2 bases and J 7 bases, leaving 18 bases between the germline ends. As DNA, the CDR3 is TGTGCCAGCAGCTTCATCCACGTCTTGGAGCTTGGCTACACCTTC. Translated, it gives CASSFIHVLELGYTF.

The rearrangement links TRBV30 to TRBJ2-2; possible D gene TRBD1, 6 bases. The V end lost 8 bases, the J end lost 5 bases, and 9 bases lay between the germline ends. Per the germline V gene, CDR1 is GTSNPN and CDR2 is SVGIG (reference sequence). The CDR3 runs 11 residues. CDR3 nucleotide sequence: TGTGCCACAGGGAAGACCGGGGAGCTGTTTTTT. Residues: CATGKTGELFF.

J is TRBJ2-1 and V is TRBV5-1; D possibly corresponds to TRBD2 (5 bases). From germline, CDR1 is SGHRS and CDR2 YFSETQ. The CDR3 spans 14 residues. V gave up 6 bases and J gave up 4 bases, with 14 bases separating them. CDR3 region: CASTQRAGYNEQFF. CDR3 nucleotides: TGCGCCAGCACCCAGAGGGCGGGTTACAATGAGCAGTTCTTC. The variable domain in full, with the rest retrieved from reference TRBV5-1 and TRBJ2-1, is KAGVTQTPRYLIKTRGQQVTLSCSPISGHRSVSWYQQTPGQGLQFLFEYFSETQRNKGNFPGRFSGRQFSNSRSEMNVSTLELGDSALYLCASTQRAGYNEQFFGPGTRLTVL.

This chain joins TRBV4-1 and TRBJ2-3; D is unresolved. The germline CDR1 and CDR2 sequences are MGHRA and YSYEKL. The CDR3 covers 14 residues. V was pared by 4 bases and J by 2 bases, with 10 bases between. The chain's CDR3 is CASSPFGNTDTQYF. In DNA, the CDR3 is TGCGCCAGCAGCCCATTCGGTAACACAGATACGCAGTATTTT.

This clone was counted between two and nine times. The chain links TRBV6-1 to TRBJ1-2; D possibly corresponds to TRBD1 (6 bases). The V end was cut by 0 bases, the J end by 3 bases, with 14 bases between. This CDR3 comprises 16 residues. Per the germline V gene, CDR1 is MNHNS and CDR2 is SASEGT. The CDR3 reads CASSEAWTVGDYGYTF. CDR3 coding DNA: TGTGCCAGCAGTGAAGCGTGGACAGTGGGGGACTATGGCTACACCTTC.

V and J are TRBV27 and TRBJ1-1; TRBD1 matches 8 bases. V lost 7 bases and J lost 0; bases outside the gene matches: 4. This CDR3 spans 14 amino acids. Germline V gene sequence: CDR1 MNHEY, CDR2 SMNVEV (reference sequence). This chain's CDR3 is CASKTGGMNTEAFF. The CDR3 bases are TGTGCCAGCAAAACAGGGGGGATGAACACTGAAGCTTTCTTT.

The chain recombines TRBV27 with TRBJ2-7; no definite D call. The CDR3 loop spans 15 amino acids. V lost 2 bases and J 3 bases, leaving 14 bases between the germline ends. CDR1 MNHEY and CDR2 SMNVEV come from the germline V gene (reference sequence). For the CDR3, the DNA is TGTGCCAGCAGTTTAATCCGAGCCACGGGCTACGAGCAGTACTTC. It is translated as CASSLIRATGYEQYF.

The chain recombines TRBV5-1 with TRBJ2-7; TRBD1 is a possible D gene (6 bases). Germline V lookup: CDR1 SGHRS, CDR2 YFSETQ. The CDR3 is 16 amino acids. V lost 3 bases, J lost 3 bases, and 19 bases lay in between. CDR3 nucleotide sequence: TGCGCCAGCAGCTCCACCCGCTCCAGGGGTTTCTACGAGCAGTACTTC. It codes for CASSSTRSRGFYEQYF.

V usage is TRBV10-3 and J usage is TRBJ2-3; 9 bases map to TRBD2. The CDR3 sequence is 14 residues long. Germline V CDR1 and CDR2: ENHRY, SYGVKD. Germline trimming cut 11 bases from V and 3 bases from J; bases unmatched to any gene: 9. The CDR3 loop is CAAGGGAATDTQYF. CDR3 bases: TGTGCCGCGGGAGGGGGGGCAGCTACAGATACGCAGTATTTT.

This clone showed up just a few times. The chain is built from TRBV5-1 and TRBJ1-1; D is perhaps TRBD1 (6 bases). Between the trimmed V and J ends, which lost 0 bases and 4 bases, there was a span of 7 bases. The CDR3 length is 13 residues. The germline V gene has CDR1 SGHRS and CDR2 YFSETQ. The CDR3 DNA follows: TGCGCCAGCAGCTTGGGAGGGGGCACTGAAGCTTTCTTT. Its translation: CASSLGGGTEAFF.

The V and J genes are TRBV6-1 and TRBJ1-1; weak D call: TRBD1 (6 bases). The CDR3 runs 16 residues. Germline CDR1 MNHNS, CDR2 SASEGT. Trimming took 4 bases from V and 5 from J, leaving 20 bases between them. The CDR3 here is CASSVGRGWGHTEAFF. CDR3 sequence (DNA): TGTGCCAGCAGTGTTGGGAGGGGGTGGGGTCATACTGAAGCTTTCTTT.

The genes are TRBV27 and TRBJ2-7; D possibly corresponds to TRBD1 (6 bases). This CDR3 has 12 residues. CDR1 MNHEY and CDR2 SMNVEV come from the germline V gene (reference sequence). The ends were cut back, 8 bases at V and 0 bases at J, with 8 bases in the middle. In DNA, the CDR3 is TGTGCCAGCGGGACAAGCTCCTACGAGCAGTACTTC. As protein: CASGTSSYEQYF.

The table lists this clone with a few counts. The rearrangement links TRBV6-5 to TRBJ1-1; no firm D call. The CDR3 has 12 residues. CDR1 is MNHEY and CDR2 is SVGAGI in the germline V gene. The germline V and J ends were trimmed by 0 bases and 8 bases, with 7 bases remaining between them. CDR3 nucleotides: TGTGCCAGCAGTTACTCTGGCGGAGAAGCTTTCTTT. Its protein is CASSYSGGEAFF.

The V call is TRBV6-4, the J call TRBJ1-2, with D hard to call. V lost 10 bases and J 5 bases, leaving 17 bases between the germline ends. Germline CDR1 is MRHNA and CDR2 is SNTAGT. The CDR3 has 13 residues. CDR3 in DNA: TGTGCCAAACGCCGGGGAGGACCATATGGCTACACCTTC. Translated, it gives CAKRRGGPYGYTF.

This rearrangement joins TRBV11-2 to TRBJ1-3; D call uncertain. CDR3 length: 14 amino acids. CDR1 SGHAT and CDR2 FQNNGV come from the germline V gene. The V end was cut by 1 base, the J end by 0 bases, with 4 bases between. The CDR3: CASSLAYSGNTIYF. The CDR3 nucleotides read TGTGCCAGCAGCTTAGCCTACTCTGGAAACACCATATATTTT.

Worth noting for this clone: At one boundary the junction diverges from the germline segment, which might be a read error. This chain uses TRBV2 with TRBJ2-1, with 11 bases fitting TRBD2. Germline CDR1 SNHLY, CDR2 FYNNEI. The CDR3 contains 13 residues. In DNA form, the CDR3 reads TGTGCCGGCAGACTAGCGGGACACAATGAGCAGTTCTTC. Its translation is CAGRLAGHNEQFF.

The CDR3 reads CASLPGTGLYYEQYF. CDR3 coding DNA: TGTGCCAGCTTACCCGGGACAGGGCTATACTACGAGCAGTACTTC. The chain combines TRBV6-1 with TRBJ2-7, with 9 bases that match TRBD1. The CDR3 runs 15 residues. The trim removed 8 bases at V and 3 bases at J, leaving 11 bases unmatched. Germline CDR1 is MNHNS and CDR2 is SASEGT.

This rearrangement joins TRBV7-9 to TRBJ1-1; D gene uncertain. V was trimmed by 3 bases and J by 0 bases, leaving 5 bases between them. CDR1 and CDR2 from the germline V gene are SEHNR and FQNEAQ (reference sequence). The CDR3 spans 13 residues. The DNA for the CDR3 is TGTGCCAGCAGCTTTAAGCTGAACACTGAAGCTTTCTTT. It codes for CASSFKLNTEAFF.

CDR3 DNA sequence: TGTGCCAGTACCCGTAGCGGGAGAGGGGTGGGGGAGCTGTTTTTT. Protein: CASTRSGRGVGELFF. The rearrangement joins TRBV19 to TRBJ2-2, with 9 positions matching TRBD2. Germline trimming cut 7 bases from V and 8 bases from J; bases unmatched to any gene: 11. The germline V gene has CDR1 LNHDA and CDR2 SQIVND (reference sequence). The length of the CDR3 is 15 residues.

This clone showed up just a few times. This chain uses TRBV5-4 with TRBJ2-5, with 12 bases aligning to TRBD2. The V segment lost 4 bases and the J segment 0 bases; nucleotides outside the gene matches: 4. The CDR3 runs 16 residues. The germline gives CDR1 SGHNT, CDR2 YYREEE (reference sequence). The CDR3 sequence: CASSPGLAGNQETQYF. The CDR3 DNA reads as TGTGCCAGCAGCCCCGGACTAGCGGGGAACCAAGAGACCCAGTACTTC.

A note on this clone: Distinct nucleotide sequences in the sample also encode this CDR3. The chain links TRBV18 to TRBJ1-1, with D unclear. Per germline, CDR1 KGHSH and CDR2 LQKENI. CDR3 length: 14 residues. With 3 bases removed from V and 6 bases from J, the gap between germline ends came to 14 bases. The CDR3 here is CASSPPTGSSEAFF. CDR3 nucleotides: TGTGCCAGCTCACCGCCTACGGGTAGTTCTGAAGCTTTCTTT.

This rearrangement joins TRBV7-9 to TRBJ1-2, with TRBD1 matching over 10 bases. CDR1 is SEHNR, CDR2 FQNEAQ, per germline (reference sequence). The trim removed 7 bases at V and 8 bases at J, leaving 13 bases unmatched. The CDR3 is 15 residues long. The CDR3 region has the DNA TGTGCCAGCACCGAAAAGGGACAGGGGAGAGAAGGCTACACCTTC. Residues: CASTEKGQGREGYTF.

V is TRBV6-5 and J is TRBJ2-1; no clear D gene. The CDR3 loop spans 11 amino acids. The germline V and J ends were trimmed by 7 bases and 9 bases, with 10 bases remaining between them. Germline CDR1 reads MNHEY; CDR2 reads SVGAGI. CDR3 bases: TGTGCCAGCACTCACTCCGGTGAGCAGTTCTTC. Translating gives CASTHSGEQFF.

V usage is TRBV29-1 and J usage is TRBJ1-2; 7 bases align to TRBD1. The germline CDR1 and CDR2 sequences are SQVTM and ANQGSEA. The J segment lost 7 bases and the V segment lost 0 bases, leaving 8 bases of the junction unmatched. This CDR3 contains 14 residues. In DNA, the CDR3 is TGCAGCGTTGAAGATGCTCACCGGACAGGTGGCTACACCTTC. Protein: CSVEDAHRTGGYTF. Full variable domain (rest looked up from reference TRBV29-1 and TRBJ1-2): SAVISQKPSRDICQRGTSLTIQCQVDSQVTMMFWYRQQPGQSLTLIATANQGSEATYESGFVIDKFPISRPNLTFSTLTVSNMSPEDSSIYLCSVEDAHRTGGYTFGSGTRLTVV.

This sequence joins TRBV11-2 and TRBJ2-1; 8 nucleotides align to TRBD2. The V gene's germline CDR1 is SGHAT and CDR2 FQNNGV. The CDR3 spans 15 residues. V gave up 0 bases and J gave up 4 bases; unmatched junction bases: 2. The CDR3 reads CASSLELAGYNEQFF. DNA for the CDR3: TGTGCCAGCAGCTTAGAGTTAGCGGGATACAATGAGCAGTTCTTC.

The chain combines TRBV10-3 with TRBJ1-3; no definite D call. Between the trimmed V and J ends, which lost 8 bases and 0 bases, there was a span of 17 bases. Per the germline V gene, CDR1 is ENHRY and CDR2 is SYGVKD. The CDR3 is made up of 16 amino acids. In nucleotides, the CDR3 is TGTGCCATCGCCCCGGCGAGGCTCCTCTCTGGAAACACCATATATTTT. Amino acid sequence: CAIAPARLLSGNTIYF.